Listed below are T cell receptor beta chains from one sample, sequenced in a study of blood T cell repertoires in COVID-19. TCRdb's copy holds only in-frame clones and misses some; the assay was immunoSEQ multiplex PCR. Of around 170,000 clones in the sample, around 88% were seen once. Material for sequencing was peripheral blood. The source of these receptors is a woman in her twenties or thirties with acute or convalescent COVID-19. The CDR3 runs from the conserved cysteine through the conserved F or W. A D gene is named only where the DNA matches it firmly. The size field is filled for only some rows; it gives once, few, many or a size class.

d_call: TRBD2
clone_size: -
j_call: TRBJ2-3
v_call: TRBV2
cdr3_length: 16
cdr3_aa: CASWASGRAGEDTQYF
cdr3_nt: TGTGCCAGCTGGGCTAGCGGGAGGGCCGGGGAAGATACGCAGTATTTT

d_call: -
clone_size: -
j_call: TRBJ2-1
v_call: TRBV20-1
cdr3_length: 11
cdr3_aa: CSITSYNEQFF
cdr3_nt: TGCAGTATCACATCCTACAATGAGCAGTTCTTC

d_call: -
clone_size: -
j_call: TRBJ2-7
v_call: TRBV28
cdr3_length: 13
cdr3_aa: CASSLSGVGEQYF
cdr3_nt: TGTGCCAGCAGTTTGTCGGGGGTGGGCGAGCAGTACTTC

d_call: -
clone_size: once
j_call: TRBJ1-2
v_call: TRBV3-1/TRBV3-2
cdr3_length: 14
cdr3_aa: CASSQGTGSYGYTF
cdr3_nt: TGTGCCAGCAGCCAGGGTACAGGTTCCTATGGCTACACCTTC

d_call: -
clone_size: -
j_call: TRBJ1-2
v_call: TRBV11-2
cdr3_length: 16
cdr3_aa: CASSLNPTRRDYGYTF
cdr3_nt: TGTGCCAGCAGCTTAAATCCGACCCGGAGGGACTATGGCTACACCTTC

d_call: -
clone_size: -
j_call: TRBJ1-6
v_call: TRBV5-6
cdr3_length: 13
cdr3_aa: CASSLEPNSPLHF
cdr3_nt: TGTGCCAGCAGCTTGGAGCCTAATTCACCCCTCCACTTT

d_call: TRBD1
clone_size: -
j_call: TRBJ1-6
v_call: TRBV3-1/TRBV3-2
cdr3_length: 14
cdr3_aa: CASSNTGGYSPLHF
cdr3_nt: TGTGCCAGCAGCAACACAGGGGGCTATTCACCCCTCCACTTT

d_call: -
clone_size: -
j_call: TRBJ1-2
v_call: TRBV7-2
cdr3_length: 14
cdr3_aa: CASSLTTGPTGYTF
cdr3_nt: TGTGCCAGCAGCTTAACGACAGGTCCCACTGGCTACACCTTC

d_call: -
clone_size: -
j_call: TRBJ2-1
v_call: TRBV5-1
cdr3_length: 14
cdr3_aa: CASSLGSTGNEQFF
cdr3_nt: TGCGCCAGCAGCTTGGGGTCTACAGGAAATGAGCAGTTCTTC

d_call: -
clone_size: -
j_call: TRBJ1-2
v_call: TRBV20-1
cdr3_length: 16
cdr3_aa: CSASPQNQGKDYGYTF
cdr3_nt: TGCAGTGCCAGTCCCCAAAACCAGGGTAAGGACTATGGCTACACCTTC

d_call: -
clone_size: -
j_call: TRBJ1-2
v_call: TRBV7-9
cdr3_length: 14
cdr3_aa: CASSLGQQRYGYTF
cdr3_nt: TGTGCCAGCAGCTTGGGGCAACAGCGCTATGGCTACACCTTC

d_call: TRBD2
clone_size: -
j_call: TRBJ2-1
v_call: TRBV5-1
cdr3_length: 15
cdr3_aa: CASRPGLAGYNEQFF
cdr3_nt: TGCGCCAGCCGTCCGGGACTAGCGGGGTACAATGAGCAGTTCTTC

d_call: -
clone_size: -
j_call: TRBJ1-4
v_call: TRBV6-1
cdr3_length: 18
cdr3_aa: CASSEAGIGGSTNEKLFF
cdr3_nt: TGTGCCAGCAGTGAAGCCGGTATTGGGGGGTCAACTAATGAAAAACTGTTTTTT

d_call: -
clone_size: -
j_call: TRBJ2-6
v_call: TRBV5-4
cdr3_length: 16
cdr3_aa: CASSLVQGSGANVLTF
cdr3_nt: TGTGCCAGCAGCTTGGTACAGGGCTCTGGGGCCAACGTCCTGACTTTC

d_call: TRBD2
clone_size: -
j_call: TRBJ2-1
v_call: TRBV6-1
cdr3_length: 13
cdr3_aa: CASSEWEGGEQFF
cdr3_nt: TGTGCCAGCAGTGAATGGGAGGGAGGTGAGCAGTTCTTC

d_call: -
clone_size: -
j_call: TRBJ2-1
v_call: TRBV7-2
cdr3_length: 15
cdr3_aa: CASSLVVRASNEQFF
cdr3_nt: TGTGCCAGCAGCTTAGTTGTCAGGGCTAGCAATGAGCAGTTCTTC

d_call: -
clone_size: -
j_call: TRBJ2-1
v_call: TRBV20-1
cdr3_length: 14
cdr3_aa: CSASLAGRYNEQFF
cdr3_nt: TGCAGTGCTAGTCTCGCGGGGAGGTACAATGAGCAGTTCTTC

d_call: -
clone_size: -
j_call: TRBJ2-5
v_call: TRBV5-4
cdr3_length: 14
cdr3_aa: CASSSAGIQETQYF
cdr3_nt: TGTGCCAGCAGCTCGGCGGGAATTCAAGAGACCCAGTACTTC

d_call: -
clone_size: -
j_call: TRBJ2-5
v_call: TRBV19
cdr3_length: 12
cdr3_aa: CASSGQQETQYF
cdr3_nt: TGTGCCAGTAGTGGCCAGCAAGAGACCCAGTACTTC

d_call: -
clone_size: once
j_call: TRBJ2-7
v_call: TRBV6-5
cdr3_length: 14
cdr3_aa: CASSYRWGAYEQYF
cdr3_nt: TGTGCCAGCAGTTACCGTTGGGGCGCCTACGAGCAGTACTTC

d_call: TRBD1
clone_size: -
j_call: TRBJ2-7
v_call: TRBV7-9
cdr3_length: 13
cdr3_aa: CASTGQGAYEQYF
cdr3_nt: TGTGCCAGCACGGGACAGGGGGCCTACGAGCAGTACTTC

d_call: -
clone_size: -
j_call: TRBJ2-3
v_call: TRBV18
cdr3_length: 13
cdr3_aa: CASSPTLADTQYF
cdr3_nt: TGTGCCAGCTCACCAACTTTGGCAGATACGCAGTATTTT

d_call: -
clone_size: few
j_call: TRBJ2-5
v_call: TRBV19
cdr3_length: 15
cdr3_aa: CAKPGAPSGQETQYF
cdr3_nt: TGTGCCAAACCCGGAGCGCCGAGCGGGCAAGAGACCCAGTACTTC

d_call: TRBD1
clone_size: -
j_call: TRBJ2-2
v_call: TRBV7-6
cdr3_length: 16
cdr3_aa: CASSLGGTGYHGELFF
cdr3_nt: TGTGCCAGCAGCTTAGGCGGGACAGGGTATCACGGGGAGCTGTTTTTT

d_call: TRBD2
clone_size: -
j_call: TRBJ2-7
v_call: TRBV5-1
cdr3_length: 16
cdr3_aa: CASSSGSGLGYNEQYF
cdr3_nt: TGCGCCAGCAGCTCTGGCTCGGGACTAGGTTATAACGAGCAGTACTTC

d_call: -
clone_size: -
j_call: TRBJ2-7
v_call: TRBV18
cdr3_length: 13
cdr3_aa: CASSLQDIYEQYF
cdr3_nt: TGTGCCAGCTCACTCCAGGACATCTACGAGCAGTACTTC

d_call: -
clone_size: -
j_call: TRBJ2-3
v_call: TRBV6-1
cdr3_length: 17
cdr3_aa: CASSEFYVGGPADTQYF
cdr3_nt: TGTGCCAGCAGTGAATTCTATGTTGGAGGGCCTGCGGATACGCAGTATTTT

d_call: TRBD2
clone_size: -
j_call: TRBJ2-1
v_call: TRBV5-1
cdr3_length: 14
cdr3_aa: CASRVLAGLNEQFF
cdr3_nt: TGCGCCAGCAGGGTGCTAGCGGGTCTGAATGAGCAGTTCTTC

d_call: TRBD1
clone_size: once
j_call: TRBJ1-5
v_call: TRBV11-2
cdr3_length: 16
cdr3_aa: CASSERQGNSNQPQHF
cdr3_nt: TGTGCCAGCAGCGAAAGACAGGGAAATAGCAATCAGCCCCAGCATTTT